The 8 T cell receptor beta chains reported below all come from one sample, sequenced in a study of T and B cells in COVID-19 patients. From blood, roughly 250-500 ng of genomic DNA served as TRB template. BIOMED2 TRB-A/B primer pools were used in multiplex TRB PCR. TCRdb reanalysed the multiplex PCR reads using MiXCR and keeps one entry per CDR3 protein. The sample consists of about 720 distinct CDR3 sequences, more than 30% of them appearing once. The specimen sequenced was blood. These receptors came from a human donor with active COVID-19. The donor label of this sample is uncertain.

This clonotype is large in the sample. The rearrangement links TRBV15 to TRBJ1-5, with TRBD1 matching over 9 bases. This CDR3 spans 13 amino acids. CDR1 is LNHNV and CDR2 is YYDKDF in the germline V gene (reference sequence). The junction had 1 base not matched to a gene; V was cut back by 6 bases and J by 4 bases. CDR3 protein: CATSGQGNQPQHF. The CDR3 DNA is TGTGCCACCAGTGGACAGGGGAATCAGCCCCAGCATTTT.

This clonotype has a single count. J is TRBJ2-7 and V is TRBV11-1, with D perhaps TRBD2 (5 bases). The V gene's germline CDR1 is SGHAT and CDR2 FQDESV (reference sequence). V lost 1 base, J lost 5 bases, and 15 bases lay in between. This CDR3 comprises 15 residues. The CDR3 nucleotides are TGTGCCAGCAGCTTAGATTTGGTAGCGCCACACGAGCAGTACTTC. This sequence encodes CASSLDLVAPHEQYF.

The gene calls are TRBV5-6 and TRBJ2-7; 11 nucleotides line up with TRBD2. Germline V gene lookup returns CDR1 SGHDT and CDR2 YYEEEE. The CDR3 loop spans 18 amino acids. Trimming cost V 3 bases and J 0 bases; bases outside gene matches: 11. CDR3 protein: CASSSGLAVPCFSYEQYF. The DNA of the CDR3 is TGTGCCAGCAGCTCGGGACTAGCGGTACCCTGCTTCTCCTACGAGCAGTACTTC. Full variable domain (outside the CDR3, taken from reference TRBV5-6 and TRBJ2-7): DAGVTQSPTHLIKTRGQQVTLRCSPKSGHDTVSWYQQALGQGPQFIFQYYEEEERQRGNFPDRFSGHQFPNYSSELNVNALLLGDSALYLCASSSGLAVPCFSYEQYFGPGTRLTVT.

By sample fraction, this clonotype is large. This chain links TRBV5-4 with TRBJ2-3, with no clear D. V lost 0 bases and J lost 4, with 9 bases in between. The CDR3 length is 14 residues. In germline, CDR1 is SGHNT, CDR2 YYREEE (reference sequence). CDR3 region: CASSLAMQSDTQYF. The DNA for the CDR3 is TGTGCCAGCAGCTTGGCTATGCAATCAGATACGCAGTATTTT.

The chain has TRBV6-5 and TRBJ1-6, with D possibly matching TRBD1 (5 bases). V lost 0 bases, J lost 0 bases, and 6 bases lay in between. The length of the CDR3 is 16 residues. Germline assignment: CDR1 MNHEY and CDR2 SVGAGI. CDR3 coding DNA: TGTGCCAGCAGTTACTCTGGGGGCTCCTATAATTCACCCCTCCACTTT. This codes for CASSYSGGSYNSPLHF.

The chain has TRBV28 and TRBJ2-7; 8 nucleotides line up with TRBD2. The junction had 1 base not matched to a gene; V was cut back by 2 bases and J by 4 bases. Germline CDR1 is MDHEN and CDR2 is SYDVKM. There are 13 residues in the CDR3. The CDR3 region is CASSLPSGYEQYF. CDR3 nucleotide sequence: TGTGCCAGCAGTTTACCTAGCGGGTACGAGCAGTACTTC.

By share, this clonotype ranks as medium-sized. The chain carries TRBV12-3 or TRBV12-4 and TRBJ1-1; D uncertain. V lost 3 bases and J 7 bases, leaving 9 bases between the germline ends. This CDR3 has 12 amino acids. This CDR3 is CASSFGGREAFF. The DNA of the CDR3 is TGTGCCAGCAGTTTCGGAGGGCGTGAAGCTTTCTTT.

This chain links TRBV13 with TRBJ1-3; 7 bases line up with TRBD1. Germline V lookup: CDR1 PRHDT, CDR2 FYEKMQ (reference sequence). Trimming at V came to 1 base and at J to 13 bases, leaving 22 bases not matched to a gene. The CDR3 has 18 residues. The CDR3 loop reads CASSLEGADQSSGNIIYF. DNA of the CDR3: TGTGCCAGCAGCTTAGAGGGGGCAGACCAATCCTCTGGAAACATTATATATTTT.